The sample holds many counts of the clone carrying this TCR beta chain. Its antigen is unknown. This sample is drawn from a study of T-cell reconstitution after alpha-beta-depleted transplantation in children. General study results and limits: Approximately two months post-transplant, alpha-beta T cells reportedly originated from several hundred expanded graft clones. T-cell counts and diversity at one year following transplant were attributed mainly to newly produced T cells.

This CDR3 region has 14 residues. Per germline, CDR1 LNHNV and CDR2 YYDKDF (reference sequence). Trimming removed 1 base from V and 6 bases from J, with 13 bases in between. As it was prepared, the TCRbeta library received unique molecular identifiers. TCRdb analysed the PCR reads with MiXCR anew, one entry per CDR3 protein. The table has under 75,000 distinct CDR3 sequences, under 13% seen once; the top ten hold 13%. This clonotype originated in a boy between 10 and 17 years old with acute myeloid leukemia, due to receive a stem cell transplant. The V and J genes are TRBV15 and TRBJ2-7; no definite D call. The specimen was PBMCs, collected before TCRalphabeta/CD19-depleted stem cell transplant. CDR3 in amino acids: CATSRAEVGSEQYF. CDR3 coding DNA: TGTGCCACCAGCAGAGCCGAGGTGGGAAGCGAGCAGTACTTC.